This T cell receptor beta chain was sequenced during a study of T cell changes during pregnancy in multiple sclerosis. Data came from immunoSEQ multiplex PCR; TCRdb stores just in-frame clones and leaves some out. The sample carries approximately 60,000 clones, approximately 93% recorded once. The CDR3 totals 14 residues. From germline, CDR1 is LNHDA and CDR2 SQIVND (reference sequence). The V and J ends lost 8 bases and 0 bases, in that order; junction bases with no gene match: 2. The V gene is TRBV19, the J gene TRBJ2-2, with TRBD1 identical over 8 bases. The sample here was CD8+ T cells from peripheral blood mononuclear cells, taken in the second trimester of pregnancy. The receptor was isolated from a female donor with multiple sclerosis, enrolled in a pregnancy study. CDR3 nucleotides: TGTGCCAGTGAGACAGGGGCGAACACCGGGGAGCTGTTTTTT. Protein sequence: CASETGANTGELFF.